This record looks at one T cell receptor (beta chain) sequence and its context. The sample belongs to a study of blood T cell repertoires in COVID-19. Study-wide background: Sites across the United States, Italy and Spain contributed samples from acute and convalescent COVID-19. PBMCs, B-cell-depleted T cells, or T cells provided the cDNA or gDNA that made up the material.

The V gene's germline CDR1 is SGHDT and CDR2 YYEEEE. This CDR3 region has 19 residues. The V segment lost 2 bases and the J segment 1 base; nucleotides outside the gene matches: 12. As originally analysed: Estimation of nucleated cell counts relied on the amplification of reference gene primers. Assay used: immunoSEQ multiplex PCR; TCRdb lists only in-frame clones, some missing. V and J calls plus clone size are reproduced from that table; the DNA served to infer D and trimming. The data contain fewer than 250,000 clones, around 85% of them singletons. The chain carries TRBV5-6 and TRBJ2-3; TRBD2 matches at 11 bases. The sequence was obtained from a man younger than 45 with acute or convalescent COVID-19. The sequenced sample consisted of peripheral blood. CDR3 sequence: CASSFERSGRAGGTDTQYF. The CDR3 DNA follows: TGTGCCAGCAGCTTCGAGCGTAGCGGGAGGGCCGGCGGCACAGATACGCAGTATTTT.